This T cell receptor beta chain was documented in a study of T cell responses to AZD1222 COVID-19 vaccine. Study background: Pooling was applied to second doses at about 4 or about 12 weeks.

Method: immunoSEQ multiplex PCR; TCRdb's copy keeps in-frame clones and lacks some. The sample contains about 130,000 clones, 90% to 95% of which appear only once. Trimming at V came to 4 bases and at J to 2 bases, leaving 10 bases not matched to a gene. The CDR3 loop spans 16 amino acids. CDR1 is SGHTA and CDR2 is FQGNSA in the germline V gene. The sequencing used peripheral blood, collected on day 0 of AZD1222 vaccination. The TCR was taken from an adult in good health. This chain links TRBV7-2 with TRBJ2-7, with 8 bases lining up with TRBD2. CDR3 DNA: TGTGCCAGCAGCTGGCCCGCGGGGGGCGTTGCCTACGAGCAGTACTTC. Translating it yields CASSWPAGGVAYEQYF.